This T cell receptor beta chain was documented in a study of T cells in Graves' hyperthyroidism and ophthalmopathy. Ten or more counts support this clonotype. The CDR3 is 13 residues long. Looked up from germline, CDR1 is LGHNT and CDR2 is FRNRAP. Trimming cost V 3 bases and J 4 bases, with 9 bases left between them. Amplification of TCR beta CDR3 regions was performed using RNA transcripts as template. RT-PCR in the first round (using the HTBI primer set) targeted the TCR CDR3. TCRdb processed the multiplex PCR reads anew with MiXCR; each CDR3 protein has one entry. The table has a few hundred thousand distinct CDR3 sequences, approximately 19% seen once.

This rearrangement joins TRBV12-5 to TRBJ1-2; tentative D call: TRBD1 (5 bases). This TCR derives from a woman under 30 with Graves' hyperthyroidism. The sample consisted of blood. The chain's CDR3 is CASGFEGSYGYTF. The CDR3 DNA reads TGTGCTAGTGGTTTTGAGGGGTCCTATGGCTACACCTTC. Supplemented by reference TRBV12-5 and TRBJ1-2, the full variable domain reads DARVTQTPRHKVTEMGQEVTMRCQPILGHNTVFWYRQTMMQGLELLAYFRNRAPLDDSGMPKDRFSAEMPDATLATLKIQPSEPRDSAVYFCASGFEGSYGYTFGSGTRLTVV.